This entry lists 25 T cell receptor beta chains sequenced from one sample in a study of blood T cell repertoires in COVID-19. Sequenced by immunoSEQ multiplex PCR; TCRdb stores in-frame clones only, minus some. The repertoire consists of about 150,000 clones, with 70% to 85% occurring once and the leading ten covering about 29%. The material sequenced was peripheral blood. These TCRs come from an older woman with acute or convalescent COVID-19.

The V call is TRBV6-2 or TRBV6-3, the J call TRBJ1-1; TRBD1 might be the D (6 bases). Deletions cut 4 bases from V and 2 bases from J, with 8 bases between. The length of the CDR3 is 13 residues. Germline lookup yields CDR1 MNHEY and CDR2 SVGEGT. The CDR3 coding sequence is TGTGCCAGCAGTTTGACAGGTAACACTGAAGCTTTCTTT. Its protein product is CASSLTGNTEAFF.

The chain has TRBV14 and TRBJ2-2; 7 bases line up with TRBD2. Germline CDR1 is SGHDN and CDR2 is FVKESK. V gave up 1 base and J gave up 5 bases; unmatched junction bases: 10. CDR3 length equals 17 residues. The DNA for the CDR3 is TGTGCCAGCAGCCAAGGAATCGGGACTATCAAAACCGGGGAGCTGTTTTTT. It specifies CASSQGIGTIKTGELFF. The entire variable domain, with the rest obtained from reference TRBV14 and TRBJ2-2, is as follows: EAGVTQFPSHSVIEKGQTVTLRCDPISGHDNLYWYRRVMGKEIKFLLHFVKESKQDESGMPNNRFLAERTGGTYSTLKVQPAELEDSGVYFCASSQGIGTIKTGELFFGEGSRLTVL.

This chain uses TRBV9 with TRBJ2-2; weak D call: TRBD1 (6 bases). This CDR3 spans 14 amino acids. The ends were cut back, 5 bases at V and 3 bases at J, with 11 bases in the middle. From germline, CDR1 is SGDLS and CDR2 YYNGEE. The CDR3 loop is CASRNRVDTGELFF. For the CDR3, the DNA is TGTGCCAGCAGGAACAGGGTGGACACCGGGGAGCTGTTTTTT. The full variable domain, rest sourced from reference TRBV9 and TRBJ2-2, is DSGVTQTPKHLITATGQRVTLRCSPRSGDLSVYWYQQSLDQGLQFLIQYYNGEERAKGNILERFSAQQFPDLHSELNLSSLELGDSALYFCASRNRVDTGELFFGEGSRLTVL.

V usage is TRBV7-3 and J usage is TRBJ1-6; no clear D gene. Germline V gives CDR1 SGHTA, CDR2 FQGTGA. This CDR3 has 13 amino acids. V lost 4 bases and J 6 bases, leaving 7 bases between the germline ends. CDR3 in amino acids: CASSYQRNSPLHF. CDR3 sequence (DNA): TGTGCCAGCAGCTACCAGCGTAATTCACCCCTCCACTTT.

This clone appeared a single time. The chain uses TRBV7-9 and TRBJ2-3; 10 bases map to TRBD2. V gave up 5 bases and J gave up 3 bases; unmatched junction bases: 8. The CDR3 is made up of 16 amino acids. Germline V gene lookup returns CDR1 SEHNR and CDR2 FQNEAQ (reference sequence). The CDR3 reads CASSPRAGGLTDTQYF. The CDR3 coding sequence is TGTGCCAGCAGCCCAAGAGCGGGGGGGCTAACAGATACGCAGTATTTT.

This clone has just a few counts. This chain joins TRBV19 and TRBJ1-6, with TRBD1 as a possible D gene (6 bases). Germline values: CDR1 LNHDA, CDR2 SQIVND (reference sequence). This CDR3 is 14 amino acids long. Trimming left V 2 bases short and J 7 bases short, with 9 bases between. CDR3 protein: CASSILGTNSPLHF. The CDR3, as DNA: TGTGCCAGTAGTATATTGGGGACAAATTCACCCCTCCACTTT.

The chain is built from TRBV4-1 and TRBJ2-2; 12 bases match TRBD2. CDR3 size: 17 residues. After removal of 2 bases from V and 9 bases from J, the junction contained 10 bases not matched to a gene. In germline, CDR1 is MGHRA, CDR2 YSYEKL. The CDR3 here is CASSQPALAGGPRELFF. DNA of the CDR3: TGCGCCAGCAGCCAACCAGCTCTAGCGGGGGGGCCCCGGGAGCTGTTTTTT.

The chain recombines TRBV18 with TRBJ2-1; 9 positions agree with TRBD1. J was trimmed by 8 bases and V by 4 bases; bases with no gene match: 0. This CDR3 region has 12 residues. Germline values: CDR1 KGHSH, CDR2 LQKENI. The CDR3 DNA reads as TGTGCCAGCTCACGGGACAGGGATGAGCAGTTCTTC. Its protein product is CASSRDRDEQFF.

The V call is TRBV19, the J call TRBJ2-5; 9 nucleotides line up with TRBD1. The CDR3 has 14 amino acids. V was pared by 10 bases and J by 5 bases, with 11 bases of the junction left unmatched. Looked up from germline, CDR1 is LNHDA and CDR2 is SQIVND (reference sequence). CDR3 in DNA: TGTGCCAATACCCCGGGACAGGGTTGGGAGACCCAGTACTTC. Protein sequence: CANTPGQGWETQYF. The full variable domain, with the rest looked up from reference TRBV19 and TRBJ2-5, is DGGITQSPKYLFRKEGQNVTLSCEQNLNHDAMYWYRQDPGQGLRLIYYSQIVNDFQKGDIAEGYSVSREKKESFPLTVTSAQKNPTAFYLCANTPGQGWETQYFGPGTRLLVL.

The rearrangement links TRBV4-2 to TRBJ1-4; 9 bases line up with TRBD1. This CDR3 has 16 amino acids. The ends lost 1 base at V and 6 bases at J; junction bases unmatched: 6. In germline, CDR1 is LGHNA, CDR2 YNFKEQ. For the CDR3, the DNA is TGTGCCAGCAGCCAAGCCACCGGGACAGGGTATGAAAAACTGTTTTTT. Translating it yields CASSQATGTGYEKLFF.

This clone was seen a few times. This chain joins TRBV7-9 and TRBJ1-2; 12 nucleotides agree with TRBD1. V was pared by 2 bases and J by 6 bases, with 7 bases of the junction left unmatched. Germline CDR1 is SEHNR and CDR2 is FQNEAQ (reference sequence). CDR3 size: 16 residues. CDR3 nucleotide sequence: TGTGCCAGCAGCTTATCGGGACAGGGGGCGCGGGATGGCTACACCTTC. It translates to CASSLSGQGARDGYTF.

This chain connects TRBV6-5 to TRBJ1-4, with D perhaps TRBD1 (6 bases). CDR1 and CDR2 (germline): MNHEY, SVGAGI. V lost 6 bases to trimming and J lost 5 bases, with 10 bases between them. This CDR3 has 13 residues. The DNA of the CDR3 is TGTGCCAGCAGGGACGGACAGAATGAAAAACTGTTTTTT. Protein sequence: CASRDGQNEKLFF.

The CDR3 loop is CATDRDRYGYTF. CDR3 bases: TGTGCCACGGACAGAGACCGCTATGGCTACACCTTC. The chain uses TRBV2 and TRBJ1-2, with a weak D call TRBD1 (6 bases). Germline V gene lookup returns CDR1 SNHLY and CDR2 FYNNEI. V was pared by 10 bases and J by 4 bases, with 13 bases between. The CDR3 extends over 12 amino acids.

V gene TRBV29-1 combines with J gene TRBJ2-3; no clear D. The CDR3 length is 13 residues. Trimming left V 5 bases short and J 5 bases short, with 14 bases between. Germline V gene data show CDR1 as SQVTM and CDR2 as ANQGSEA. This CDR3 is CSVSLNELDTQYF. DNA of the CDR3: TGCAGCGTTTCATTAAACGAGTTAGATACGCAGTATTTT.

CDR3 DNA sequence: TGTGCCAGCAGCTTACAGGGACTAACAGATACGCAGTATTTT. Translation: CASSLQGLTDTQYF. The genes are TRBV7-2 and TRBJ2-3; 7 bases are a match to TRBD2. This CDR3 is 14 amino acids long. With V trimmed by 2 bases and J by 3 bases, 2 bases remained unmatched. CDR1 is SGHTA, CDR2 FQGNSA, per germline.

V and J are TRBV28 and TRBJ2-3; possibly TRBD1 for D (5 bases). V was clipped by 6 bases and J by 3 bases, with 16 bases between them. The CDR3 consists of 15 residues. Germline loops: CDR1 MDHEN, CDR2 SYDVKM. The CDR3 loop is CASSLQAGWTDTQYF. The CDR3 coding sequence is TGTGCCAGCAGCCTCCAAGCAGGGTGGACAGATACGCAGTATTTT.

CDR3 bases: TGCGCCAGCAGCTTACTACAGGGGAATAGACCTGAAGCTTTCTTT. This codes for CASSLLQGNRPEAFF. The genes are TRBV5-1 and TRBJ1-1; 7 bases agree with TRBD1. The CDR3 consists of 15 residues. From germline, CDR1 is SGHRS and CDR2 YFSETQ. Trimming at V came to 2 bases and at J to 6 bases, leaving 10 bases not matched to a gene.

The chain links TRBV11-2 to TRBJ1-2; weak D call: TRBD1 (5 bases). This CDR3 has 16 residues. Germline CDR1 is SGHAT and CDR2 is FQNNGV. Trimming removed 8 bases from V and 0 bases from J, with 19 bases in between. CDR3 sequence (DNA): TGTGCCAGCGCCCCAAGGTCCGGGGGTGCTAACTATGGCTACACCTTC. The encoded protein is CASAPRSGGANYGYTF.

This clone was seen once. The chain recombines TRBV2 with TRBJ2-3, with TRBD2 identical over 11 bases. The junction had 12 bases not matched to a gene; V was cut back by 7 bases and J by 9 bases. The CDR3 spans 15 residues. Germline V lookup: CDR1 SNHLY, CDR2 FYNNEI. The CDR3 sequence is CASITSRLAGFTQYF. CDR3 sequence (DNA): TGTGCCAGCATCACTAGCCGACTAGCGGGGTTCACGCAGTATTTT.

The V call is TRBV2, the J call TRBJ1-5, with D possibly being TRBD1 (5 bases). Trimming removed 6 bases from V and 7 bases from J, with 16 bases in between. CDR3 length: 14 amino acids. From germline, CDR1 is SNHLY and CDR2 FYNNEI. The CDR3 is CASSTNQGYQPQHF. In DNA, the CDR3 is TGTGCCAGCAGCACGAATCAGGGATACCAGCCCCAGCATTTT.

The chain uses TRBV19 and TRBJ2-4, with unresolved D. This CDR3 spans 13 amino acids. Trimming left V 8 bases short and J 0 bases short, with 8 bases between. Germline V lookup: CDR1 LNHDA, CDR2 SQIVND (reference sequence). CDR3 nucleotides: TGTGCCAGTTCACAAGTAGCCAAAAACATTCAGTACTTC. Its translation is CASSQVAKNIQYF.

The V gene is TRBV6-2 or TRBV6-3, the J gene TRBJ1-4; 9 nucleotides line up with TRBD1. Germline assignment: CDR1 MNHEY and CDR2 SVGEGT. J gave up 2 bases and V 5 bases, and 6 bases lay outside the gene matches. This CDR3 spans 16 amino acids. The CDR3 loop reads CASSKGTGNTNEKLFF. The CDR3 coding sequence is TGTGCCAGCAGTAAAGGGACAGGGAACACTAATGAAAAACTGTTTTTT.

A remark on this clone: Sequence at one end of the junction differs from germline and may be a read error. This chain connects TRBV7-3 to TRBJ1-1; 7 bases map to TRBD1. There are 13 residues in the CDR3. Looked up from germline, CDR1 is SGHTA and CDR2 is FQGTGA. The CDR3 coding sequence is TGTGCCAGCAGCTCGACAGGGAACCCTGAAGCTTTCTTT. Protein sequence: CASSSTGNPEAFF.

The CDR3, as DNA: TGTGCCAGCACCCCCCGCCGACAGGGGCCTTACGAGCAGTACGTC. Residues: CASTPRRQGPYEQYV. The chain joins TRBV9 to TRBJ2-7; 8 bases line up with TRBD1. Trimming removed 6 bases from V and 4 bases from J; junction bases left unmatched: 12. Germline loops: CDR1 SGDLS, CDR2 YYNGEE. CDR3 length equals 15 residues.

This clone is a singleton in its sample. The gene calls are TRBV24-1 and TRBJ2-1; 7 bases line up with TRBD2. The germline gives CDR1 KGHDR, CDR2 SFDVKD. The junction had 4 bases not matched to a gene; V was cut back by 3 bases and J by 0 bases. The CDR3 covers 16 residues. The CDR3 spells CATSDPAGDSYNEQFF. The DNA for the CDR3 is TGTGCCACCAGTGATCCCGCGGGGGACTCCTACAATGAGCAGTTCTTC.